Below are 9 T cell receptor beta chains sequenced from a single sample in a study of T-cell reconstitution after alpha-beta-depleted transplantation in children. The library targeted TCRbeta and was prepared with unique molecular identifiers. TCRdb recomputed calls from the PCR reads with MiXCR, one row per CDR3 protein. The sample carries about 580,000 distinct CDR3 sequences, approximately 30% recorded once. The source was PBMCs, collected before TCRalphabeta/CD19-depleted stem cell transplant. The source is a boy younger than two with Wiskott-Aldrich syndrome, due to receive a stem cell transplant.

This clonotype has a handful of counts. The rearrangement links TRBV9 to TRBJ2-1; D assignment may be TRBD1 or TRBD2 (5 bases each). The germline gives CDR1 SGDLS, CDR2 YYNGEE. V gave up 0 bases and J gave up 8 bases, with 21 bases separating them. CDR3 size: 17 residues. As DNA, the CDR3 is TGTGCCAGCAGCGTAGTATTAGGGGCCGGGGTTTCGGATGAGCAGTTCTTC. Protein product: CASSVVLGAGVSDEQFF.

This sequence joins TRBV20-1 and TRBJ1-3; D unresolved. V lost 0 bases, J lost 4 bases, and 4 bases lay in between. The CDR3 totals 12 residues. Germline assignment: CDR1 DFQATT and CDR2 SNEGSKA (reference sequence). The CDR3 DNA reads as TGCAGTGCTAGAGATATAGGAAACACCATATATTTT. The encoded protein is CSARDIGNTIYF.

This chain joins TRBV6-2 or TRBV6-3 and TRBJ2-4; no clear D. The V and J ends lost 4 bases and 9 bases respectively, with 10 bases between them. Germline V gives CDR1 MNHEY, CDR2 SVGEGT. The CDR3 has 12 residues. In DNA form, the CDR3 reads TGTGCCAGCAGTTTAAACCCGGGCATTCAGTACTTC. Translation gives CASSLNPGIQYF.

In its sample, this clonotype was seen a few times. This chain links TRBV20-1 with TRBJ2-2; TRBD2 aligns across 7 bases. Looked up from germline, CDR1 is DFQATT and CDR2 is SNEGSKA (reference sequence). J gave up 2 bases and V 5 bases, and 8 bases lay outside the gene matches. The CDR3 loop spans 15 amino acids. The CDR3 DNA sequence: TGCAGTGCTCTCCCCTTAGCGGGCAACACCGGGGAGCTGTTTTTT. Amino acids: CSALPLAGNTGELFF.

In its sample, this clonotype was seen a few times. The V call is TRBV28, the J call TRBJ1-6, with a weak D call TRBD1 (5 bases). V was pared by 6 bases and J by 9 bases, with 18 bases between. Germline assignment: CDR1 MDHEN and CDR2 SYDVKM. The length of the CDR3 is 15 residues. In nucleotides, the CDR3 is TGTGCCAGCAGCCTAGATGCAGGGAGGGGTTCACCCCTCCACTTT. It codes for CASSLDAGRGSPLHF.

The genes are TRBV5-5 and TRBJ2-5; 9 bases are a match to TRBD1. This CDR3 has 15 amino acids. Germline V gene sequence: CDR1 SGHKS, CDR2 YYEKEE (reference sequence). With 3 bases clipped from V and 3 bases from J, the junction kept 6 bases outside the gene matches. CDR3 amino acids: CASSSYRDREETQYF. The CDR3 region has the DNA TGTGCCAGCAGCTCCTACCGGGACAGGGAAGAGACCCAGTACTTC.

This chain connects TRBV5-1 to TRBJ1-5; D call uncertain. The germline gives CDR1 SGHRS, CDR2 YFSETQ. The CDR3 is 15 amino acids. The V gene lost 4 bases and the J gene lost 2 bases, with 13 bases spanning the gap. CDR3 DNA sequence: TGCGCCAGCAGCCCGTCGGGAGGCGGCAATCAGCCCCAGCATTTT. It specifies CASSPSGGGNQPQHF.

V usage is TRBV28 and J usage is TRBJ2-4; unclear D gene. With 1 base removed from V and 0 bases from J, the gap between germline ends came to 7 bases. From germline, CDR1 is MDHEN and CDR2 SYDVKM. The CDR3 has 15 residues. CDR3 coding DNA: TGTGCCAGCAGTTTATTAGGGCTAGCCAAAAACATTCAGTACTTC. Translated: CASSLLGLAKNIQYF.

This chain links TRBV27 with TRBJ1-1, with a possible D match to TRBD1 (5 bases). The CDR3 has 13 amino acids. Trimming removed 5 bases at V and 5 bases at J, with 12 bases between. CDR1 MNHEY and CDR2 SMNVEV come from the germline V gene (reference sequence). CDR3 in DNA: TGTGCCAGCAGTGACAGTTTCGGGACTGAAGCTTTCTTT. Translation gives CASSDSFGTEAFF.